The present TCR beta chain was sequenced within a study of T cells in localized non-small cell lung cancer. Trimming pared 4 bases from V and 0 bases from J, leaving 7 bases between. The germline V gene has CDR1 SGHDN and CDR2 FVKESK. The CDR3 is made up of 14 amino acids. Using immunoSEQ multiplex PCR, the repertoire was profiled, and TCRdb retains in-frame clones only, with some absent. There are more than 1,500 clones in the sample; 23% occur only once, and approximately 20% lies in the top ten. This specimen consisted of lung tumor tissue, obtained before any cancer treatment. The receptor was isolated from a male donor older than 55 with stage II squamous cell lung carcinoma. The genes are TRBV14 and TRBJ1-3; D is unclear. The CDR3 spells CASSPQYSGNTIYF. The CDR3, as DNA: TGTGCCAGCAGCCCTCAGTACTCTGGAAACACCATATATTTT.